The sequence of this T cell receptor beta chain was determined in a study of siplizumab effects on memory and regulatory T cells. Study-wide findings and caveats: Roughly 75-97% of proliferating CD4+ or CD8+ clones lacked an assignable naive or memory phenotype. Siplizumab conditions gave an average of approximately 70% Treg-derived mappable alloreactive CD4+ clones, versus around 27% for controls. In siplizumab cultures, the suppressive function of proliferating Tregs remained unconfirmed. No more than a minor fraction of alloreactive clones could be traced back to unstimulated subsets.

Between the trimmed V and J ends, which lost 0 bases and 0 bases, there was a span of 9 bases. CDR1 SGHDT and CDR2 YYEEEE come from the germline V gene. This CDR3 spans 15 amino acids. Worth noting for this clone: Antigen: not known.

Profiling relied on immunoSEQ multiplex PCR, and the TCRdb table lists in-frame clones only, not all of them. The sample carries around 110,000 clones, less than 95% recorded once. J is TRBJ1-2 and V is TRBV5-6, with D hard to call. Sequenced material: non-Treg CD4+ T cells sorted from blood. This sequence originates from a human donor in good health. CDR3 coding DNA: TGTGCCAGCAGCTTGGTTTCGGGTTCTAACTATGGCTACACCTTC. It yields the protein CASSLVSGSNYGYTF.